Each of the 24 T cell receptor beta chains below was sequenced from the same sample in a study of cytomegalovirus exposure and HLA in healthy donors. PCR was performed using 60 Vbeta and 13 Jbeta primers. The repertoire was sequenced with immunoSEQ multiplex PCR; TCRdb's copy has only in-frame clones and lacks some. The sample has 95,000 to 100,000 clones; around four fifths are singletons. What was sequenced was PBMCs. These TCRs come from a man aged 35 to 55 in good health and CMV-seronegative.

This clone has just one count. This chain connects TRBV7-9 to TRBJ1-4, with 8 bases matching TRBD1. This CDR3 has 14 amino acids. Per germline, CDR1 SEHNR and CDR2 FQNEAQ (reference sequence). Losses at the gene ends were 4 bases for V and 8 bases for J; bases not matched to a gene: 6. As DNA, the CDR3 is TGTGCCAGCAGCTGGGGACAGGTGGTCGAAAAACTGTTTTTT. Translation gives CASSWGQVVEKLFF.

This clone came up once. The chain joins TRBV4-3 to TRBJ2-3; 8 nucleotides line up with TRBD2. V shed 0 bases, J shed 3 bases, and the junction held 2 bases outside the gene matches. The CDR3 extends over 15 amino acids. Per germline, CDR1 LGHNA and CDR2 YSLEER. This CDR3 reads CASSQEPSGTDTQYF. The CDR3 DNA reads TGCGCCAGCAGCCAAGAGCCTAGCGGGACAGATACGCAGTATTTT.

The table lists this clone with a few counts. The junction departs from germline at one end; a sequencing error may be responsible. V usage is TRBV7-9 and J usage is TRBJ1-4, with 9 bases matching TRBD1. The V gene's germline CDR1 is SEHNR and CDR2 FQNEAQ (reference sequence). The CDR3 covers 16 residues. The CDR3 DNA follows: TGTTCCAGCAGCTTAATGACCGGGACAGGGAATGAAAAACTGTTTTTT. Protein sequence: CSSSLMTGTGNEKLFF.

The gene calls are TRBV6-5 and TRBJ2-7; 9 bases are shared with TRBD1. V was clipped by 5 bases and J by 3 bases; unmatched bases: 8. The CDR3 loop spans 15 amino acids. Germline-derived CDR1 and CDR2 are MNHEY and SVGAGI. CDR3 in amino acids: CASSPPGTGRYEQYF. CDR3 bases: TGTGCCAGCAGTCCCCCGGGGACAGGGCGCTACGAGCAGTACTTC.

This sequence joins TRBV6-1 and TRBJ1-3; possible D gene TRBD1, 5 bases. Per the germline V gene, CDR1 is MNHNS and CDR2 is SASEGT. The CDR3 runs 14 residues. Deletions cut 6 bases from V and 4 bases from J, with 13 bases between. The CDR3 region has the DNA TGTGCCAGCAGAACTCAGGGAGGCGGAAACACCATATATTTT. This gives the protein CASRTQGGGNTIYF.

V and J are TRBV18 and TRBJ1-4; tentatively, D is TRBD1 (6 bases). The V end lost 4 bases, the J end lost 5 bases, and 14 bases lay between the germline ends. The germline V gene encodes CDR1 KGHSH and CDR2 LQKENI. The CDR3 loop spans 15 amino acids. For the CDR3, the DNA is TGTGCCAGCTCACGCACCAGGGGCGGGAATGAAAAACTGTTTTTT. Amino acid sequence: CASSRTRGGNEKLFF. The complete variable domain, with remaining parts taken from reference TRBV18 and TRBJ1-4, reads NAGVMQNPRHLVRRRGQEARLRCSPMKGHSHVYWYRQLPEEGLKFMVYLQKENIIDESGMPKERFSAEFPKEGPSILRIQQVVRGDSAAYFCASSRTRGGNEKLFFGSGTQLSVL.

The table lists this clone with a count of one. CDR3 nucleotide sequence: TGTGCCAGCATACTTCTAGCCCTAAGCTCCTACAATGAGCAGTTCTTC. Translation: CASILLALSSYNEQFF. The chain joins TRBV6-4 to TRBJ2-1; weak D call: TRBD2 (5 bases). Trimming took 7 bases from V and 0 from J, leaving 16 bases between them. The CDR3 length is 16 residues. Germline assignment: CDR1 MRHNA and CDR2 SNTAGT.

V is TRBV4-3 and J is TRBJ2-5; possibly TRBD1 for D (6 bases). Trimming removed 0 bases from V and 5 bases from J, with 16 bases in between. Germline lookup yields CDR1 LGHNA and CDR2 YSLEER. The CDR3 loop spans 16 amino acids. The CDR3 nucleotides read TGCGCCAGCAGCCAAGATCTTGGGAAGAGGGGGGAGACCCAGTACTTC. It encodes CASSQDLGKRGETQYF.

The chain couples TRBV5-1 to TRBJ1-2, with 9 bases identical to TRBD1. The ends lost 1 base at V and 8 bases at J; junction bases unmatched: 6. The CDR3 loop spans 14 amino acids. Germline CDR1 SGHRS, CDR2 YFSETQ. The CDR3, as DNA: TGCGCCAGCAGCTTGTGGGACAGGGATCGGGGCTACACCTTC. This encodes CASSLWDRDRGYTF.

This clone was observed a handful of times. This chain uses TRBV5-1 with TRBJ2-3, with TRBD2 matching 11 bases. Germline V gene data show CDR1 as SGHRS and CDR2 as YFSETQ. The V gene end was trimmed by 7 bases and the J gene end by 1 base; junction bases not matched to a gene: 5. The CDR3 spans 15 residues. This CDR3 reads CASGGTSGRTDTQYF. Written as DNA, the CDR3 is TGCGCCAGCGGCGGGACTAGCGGTCGCACAGATACGCAGTATTTT.

The rearrangement uses TRBV19 and TRBJ1-1; no clear D. The CDR3 is 14 amino acids. Germline lookup yields CDR1 LNHDA and CDR2 SQIVND (reference sequence). Trimming removed 4 bases from V and 1 base from J, with 10 bases in between. In DNA form, the CDR3 reads TGTGCCAGTAGTACCACTTCTGGGAACACTGAAGCTTTCTTT. This codes for CASSTTSGNTEAFF.

The rearrangement uses TRBV6-5 and TRBJ1-5; D possibly corresponds to TRBD1 (6 bases). V lost 7 bases and J 9 bases, leaving 16 bases between the germline ends. The germline CDR1 and CDR2 sequences are MNHEY and SVGAGI. This CDR3 region has 13 residues. The DNA for the CDR3 is TGTGCCAGCACCCTGGGGGCTGGGCGGCCCCAGCATTTT. This translates into CASTLGAGRPQHF.

The chain combines TRBV11-2 with TRBJ2-7, with D possibly TRBD2 on 5 matching bases. This CDR3 spans 15 amino acids. V lost 1 base to trimming and J lost 5 bases, with 15 bases between them. The germline gives CDR1 SGHAT, CDR2 FQNNGV. The CDR3 DNA is TGTGCCAGCAGCTTAGTCCCCGCGGGTGGAAACGAGCAGTACTTC. This sequence encodes CASSLVPAGGNEQYF. Full variable domain (remainder filled in from reference TRBV11-2 and TRBJ2-7): EAGVAQSPRYKIIEKRQSVAFWCNPISGHATLYWYQQILGQGPKLLIQFQNNGVVDDSQLPKDRFSAERLKGVDSTLKIQPAKLEDSAVYLCASSLVPAGGNEQYFGPGTRLTVT.

This chain uses TRBV5-6 with TRBJ1-2, with D maybe TRBD1 (5 bases). V was pared by 0 bases and J by 6 bases, with 6 bases between. Germline V gives CDR1 SGHDT, CDR2 YYEEEE. This CDR3 is 12 amino acids long. CDR3: CASSLVGDGYTF. The CDR3 DNA follows: TGTGCCAGCAGCTTGGTAGGGGATGGCTACACCTTC.

This clone was seen more than once but under ten times. This chain links TRBV5-1 with TRBJ2-5; 8 bases agree with TRBD2. The germline CDR1 and CDR2 sequences are SGHRS and YFSETQ. CDR3 length: 16 residues. V shed 0 bases and J 1 base; nucleotides not matched to a gene: 5. The CDR3 reads CASSLVGREVQETQYF. In nucleotides, the CDR3 is TGCGCCAGCAGCTTGGTTGGGCGGGAGGTCCAAGAGACCCAGTACTTC.

This chain links TRBV2 with TRBJ2-7; TRBD2 aligns across 11 bases. Germline CDR1 SNHLY, CDR2 FYNNEI. V was clipped by 6 bases and J by 0 bases; unmatched bases: 7. The CDR3 runs to 16 residues. This CDR3 reads CASRKSGLAGSYEQYF. The CDR3 region has the DNA TGTGCCAGCAGGAAAAGCGGACTAGCGGGCTCCTACGAGCAGTACTTC.

This sequence joins TRBV27 and TRBJ2-7; 10 nucleotides agree with TRBD2. Germline loops: CDR1 MNHEY, CDR2 SMNVEV (reference sequence). The CDR3 runs to 14 residues. The V and J ends lost 3 bases and 5 bases, in that order; junction bases with no gene match: 4. CDR3 region: CASSFSSGGHEQYF. The CDR3 coding sequence is TGTGCCAGCAGTTTTTCTAGCGGGGGCCACGAGCAGTACTTC.

The chain links TRBV27 to TRBJ1-2; possible D gene TRBD1, 5 bases. The germline CDR1 and CDR2 sequences are MNHEY and SMNVEV (reference sequence). The CDR3 consists of 15 residues. Trimming took off 6 bases at V and 1 base at J, with 15 bases between the two ends. CDR3 DNA sequence: TGTGCCAGCAGCCCCAGGGTAGGGTTTAACTATGGCTACACCTTC. It translates to CASSPRVGFNYGYTF.

CDR3 residues: CASSLVTRADTQYF. The CDR3, as DNA: TGTGCCAGCAGCTTGGTAACGAGAGCAGATACGCAGTATTTT. This sequence joins TRBV5-5 and TRBJ2-3; D gene uncertain. Per the germline V gene, CDR1 is SGHKS and CDR2 is YYEKEE (reference sequence). V was cut by 0 bases and J by 4 bases, with 9 bases left in between. This CDR3 has 14 amino acids.

CDR3 sequence (DNA): TGTGCCAGCCGACTGGAGGGTAACTCTGGAAACACCATATATTTT. It codes for CASRLEGNSGNTIYF. The chain is built from TRBV28 and TRBJ1-3; D remains ambiguous. V was clipped by 8 bases and J by 0 bases, with 14 bases between them. CDR1 is MDHEN, CDR2 SYDVKM, per germline. This CDR3 region has 15 residues. Variable domain in full (rest from reference TRBV28 and TRBJ1-3): DVKVTQSSRYLVKRTGEKVFLECVQDMDHENMFWYRQDPGLGLRLIYFSYDVKMKEKGDIPEGYSVSREKKERFSLILESASTNQTSMYLCASRLEGNSGNTIYFGEGSWLTVV.

The V gene is TRBV7-2, the J gene TRBJ2-7, with 9 positions matching TRBD2. V lost 1 base, J lost 2 bases, and 6 bases stayed unmatched. Germline loops: CDR1 SGHTA, CDR2 FQGNSA. The CDR3 loop spans 16 amino acids. The CDR3: CASSLVPAGGPYEQYF. CDR3 sequence (DNA): TGTGCCAGCAGCTTAGTCCCGGCGGGGGGGCCCTACGAGCAGTACTTC.

J is TRBJ2-5 and V is TRBV2, with TRBD2 matching over 9 bases. Germline assignment: CDR1 SNHLY and CDR2 FYNNEI. V lost 2 bases and J lost 0; bases outside the gene matches: 13. CDR3 length: 19 residues. CDR3 DNA: TGTGCCAGCAGTGAACCTAACGACCGTCCTAGCGGGGACCAAGAGACCCAGTACTTC. Translation: CASSEPNDRPSGDQETQYF.

The chain carries TRBV27 and TRBJ1-5; D gene unclear. In germline, CDR1 is MNHEY, CDR2 SMNVEV (reference sequence). V was clipped by 4 bases and J by 3 bases, with 7 bases between them. The CDR3 loop spans 13 amino acids. CDR3 region: CASSSFINQPQHF. As DNA, the CDR3 is TGTGCCAGCAGTTCATTCATCAATCAGCCCCAGCATTTT.

The chain carries TRBV28 and TRBJ1-5, with TRBD1 matching 11 bases. Germline CDR1 reads MDHEN; CDR2 reads SYDVKM. After removal of 6 bases from V and 3 bases from J, the junction contained 7 bases not matched to a gene. The CDR3 sequence is 16 residues long. CDR3 in amino acids: CASSQGDRGNNQPQHF. The CDR3 bases are TGTGCCAGCAGCCAAGGGGACAGGGGGAACAATCAGCCCCAGCATTTT.